The entry that follows covers one T cell receptor beta chain sequence. Its specificity is unknown. The authors incorporated unique molecular identifiers into the TCR beta cDNA libraries. Some 540,000 cDNA molecules were obtained from about 0.98 to 11 million T cells. TCRdb redid the calling of the PCR reads with MiXCR, one entry per CDR3 protein. The data contain hundreds of thousands of distinct CDR3 sequences, roughly 29% of them singletons. This specimen comes from a study of post-analysis software for immune sequencing data. Looking at the study overall: The cohort encompassed relapsing-remitting, secondary progressive and progressive-relapsing multiple sclerosis disease courses.

CDR3 size: 16 residues. CDR1 is SGHAT, CDR2 FQNNGV, per germline. The V end was cut by 5 bases, the J end by 1 base, with 16 bases between. Study-level findings and limits: There were a handful of TRBV segments more frequent in patients than controls, and TRBV5-6, TRBV5-1 and TRBV20-1 were among them. Controls had significantly higher normalized Chao1 diversity than multiple sclerosis patients. Clustering by F measure revealed strong co-clustering among samples prepared together in one batch.

The rearrangement uses TRBV11-2 and TRBJ2-3; weak D call: TRBD2 (7 bases). What was sequenced was blood. The TCR originated in a girl aged 5 to 17 with multiple sclerosis. The CDR3 region is CASSTGRGGGTDTQYF. CDR3 coding DNA: TGTGCCAGCAGCACAGGGAGGGGGGGTGGCACAGATACGCAGTATTTT.